The following is a TCR beta chain sequence with its context. The CDR3 covers 15 residues. V was clipped by 4 bases and J by 2 bases, with 12 bases between them. In germline, CDR1 is SGHVS, CDR2 FQNEAQ. One entry per CDR3 protein, called by TCRdb with MiXCR from the RT-PCR reads. The sample includes hundreds of thousands of distinct CDR3 sequences, approximately 14% seen only once; the top ten take 11%. The data originate from a study of response to subunit inactivated influenza vaccine. This chain connects TRBV7-8 to TRBJ1-5, with D possibly being TRBD1 (5 bases). The material sequenced was PBMCs from blood, taken 11 to 12 days after vaccination. The sequence derives from a man aged 45-65 years who received an inactivated influenza vaccine. The chain's CDR3 is CASSSRVVGNQPQHF. The CDR3 coding sequence is TGTGCCAGCAGCTCCAGGGTAGTAGGCAATCAGCCCCAGCATTTT.